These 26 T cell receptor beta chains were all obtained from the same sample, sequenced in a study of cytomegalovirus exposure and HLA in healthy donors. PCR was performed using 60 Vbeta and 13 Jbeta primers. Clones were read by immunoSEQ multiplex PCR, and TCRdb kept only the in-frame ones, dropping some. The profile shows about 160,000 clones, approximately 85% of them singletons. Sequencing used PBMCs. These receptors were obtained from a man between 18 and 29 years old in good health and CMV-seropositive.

The CDR3 here is CASSFVGLHTDTQYF. The CDR3, as DNA: TGTGCCAGCAGCTTCGTGGGCCTACACACAGATACGCAGTATTTT. The chain uses TRBV13 and TRBJ2-3, with D unresolved. The germline V gene has CDR1 PRHDT and CDR2 FYEKMQ (reference sequence). This CDR3 comprises 15 residues. V was clipped by 3 bases and J by 2 bases, with 12 bases between them.

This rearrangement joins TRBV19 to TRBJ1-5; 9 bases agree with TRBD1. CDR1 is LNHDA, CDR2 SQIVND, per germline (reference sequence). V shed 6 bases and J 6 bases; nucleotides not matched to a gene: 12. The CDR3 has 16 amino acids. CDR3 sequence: CASRETTGGESQPQHF. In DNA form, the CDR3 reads TGTGCCAGTAGGGAGACCACAGGGGGCGAAAGTCAGCCCCAGCATTTT.

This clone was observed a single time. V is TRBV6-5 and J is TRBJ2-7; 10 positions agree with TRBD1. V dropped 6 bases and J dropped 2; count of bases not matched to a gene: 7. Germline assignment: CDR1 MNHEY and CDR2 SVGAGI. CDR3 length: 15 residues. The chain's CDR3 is CASSPGQGGPYEQYF. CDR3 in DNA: TGTGCCAGCAGCCCTGGACAGGGGGGTCCCTACGAGCAGTACTTC.

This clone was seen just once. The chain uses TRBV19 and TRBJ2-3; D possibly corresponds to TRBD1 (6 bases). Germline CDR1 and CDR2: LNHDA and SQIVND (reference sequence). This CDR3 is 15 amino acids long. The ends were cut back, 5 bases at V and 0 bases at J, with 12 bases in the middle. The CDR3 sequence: CASSADRTSTDTQYF. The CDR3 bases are TGTGCCAGTAGTGCAGACAGGACTAGCACAGATACGCAGTATTTT.

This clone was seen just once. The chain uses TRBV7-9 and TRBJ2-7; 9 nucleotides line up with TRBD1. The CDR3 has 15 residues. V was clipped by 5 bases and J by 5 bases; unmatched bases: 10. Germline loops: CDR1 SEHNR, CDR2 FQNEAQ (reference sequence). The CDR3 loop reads CASSQPTGGRDEQYF. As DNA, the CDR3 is TGTGCCAGCAGCCAACCAACAGGGGGCAGGGACGAGCAGTACTTC.

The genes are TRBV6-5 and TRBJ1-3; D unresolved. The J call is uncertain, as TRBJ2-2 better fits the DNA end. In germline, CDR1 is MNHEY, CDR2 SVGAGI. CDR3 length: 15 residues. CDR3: CASSWVFANTGELFF. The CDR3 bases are TGTGCCAGCAGTTGGGTATTCGCGAACACCGGGGAGCTGTTTTTT.

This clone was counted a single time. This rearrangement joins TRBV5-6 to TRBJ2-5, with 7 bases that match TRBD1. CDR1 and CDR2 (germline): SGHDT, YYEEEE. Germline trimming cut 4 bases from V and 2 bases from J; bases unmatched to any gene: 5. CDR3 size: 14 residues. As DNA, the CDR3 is TGTGCCAGCAGCACGGGGACAGTACAAGAGACCCAGTACTTC. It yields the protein CASSTGTVQETQYF.

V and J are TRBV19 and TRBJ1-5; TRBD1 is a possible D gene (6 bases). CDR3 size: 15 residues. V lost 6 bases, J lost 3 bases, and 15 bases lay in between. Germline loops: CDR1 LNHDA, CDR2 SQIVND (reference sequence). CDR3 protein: CASSAETGNNQPQHF. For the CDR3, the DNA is TGTGCCAGTAGCGCCGAAACAGGGAACAATCAGCCCCAGCATTTT. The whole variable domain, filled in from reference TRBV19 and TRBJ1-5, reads DGGITQSPKYLFRKEGQNVTLSCEQNLNHDAMYWYRQDPGQGLRLIYYSQIVNDFQKGDIAEGYSVSREKKESFPLTVTSAQKNPTAFYLCASSAETGNNQPQHFGDGTRLSIL.

The DNA for the CDR3 is TGTGCCACCGCCCGGGGGACAGATACGCAGTATTTT. Translating it yields CATARGTDTQYF. The J gene is TRBJ2-3, the V gene TRBV10-3, with D tentatively TRBD2 (6 bases). Trimming pared 10 bases from V and 3 bases from J, leaving 11 bases between. This CDR3 contains 12 residues. CDR1 and CDR2 (germline): ENHRY, SYGVKD.

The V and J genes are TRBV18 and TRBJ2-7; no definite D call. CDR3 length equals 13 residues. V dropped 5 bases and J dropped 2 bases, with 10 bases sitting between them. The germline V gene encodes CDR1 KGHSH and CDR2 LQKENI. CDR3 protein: CASSMSRTYEQYF. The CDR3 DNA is TGTGCCAGCTCAATGAGCAGGACCTACGAGCAGTACTTC.

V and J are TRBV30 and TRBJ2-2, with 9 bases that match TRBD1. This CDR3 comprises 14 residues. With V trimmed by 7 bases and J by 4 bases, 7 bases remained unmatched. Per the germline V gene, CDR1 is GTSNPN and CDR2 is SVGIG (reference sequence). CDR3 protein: CASTKTGGTGELFF. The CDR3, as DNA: TGTGCCTCGACCAAGACAGGGGGCACCGGGGAGCTGTTTTTT. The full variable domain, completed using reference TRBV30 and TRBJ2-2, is SQTIHQWPATLVQPVGSPLSLECTVEGTSNPNLYWYRQAAGRGLQLLFYSVGIGQISSEVPQNLSASRPQDRQFILSSKKLLLSDSGFYLCASTKTGGTGELFFGEGSRLTVL.

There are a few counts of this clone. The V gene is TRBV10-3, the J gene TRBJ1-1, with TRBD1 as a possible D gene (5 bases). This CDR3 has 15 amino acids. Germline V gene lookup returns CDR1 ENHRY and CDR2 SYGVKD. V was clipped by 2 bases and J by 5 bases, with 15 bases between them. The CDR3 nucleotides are TGTGCCATCAGTGAGGATCAGGCAGGGCGGACTGAAGCTTTCTTT. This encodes CAISEDQAGRTEAFF.

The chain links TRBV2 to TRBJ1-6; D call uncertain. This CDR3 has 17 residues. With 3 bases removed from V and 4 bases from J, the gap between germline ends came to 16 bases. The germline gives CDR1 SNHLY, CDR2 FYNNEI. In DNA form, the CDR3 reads TGTGCCAGCAGTGACTCCACCAGGCCTTCTTATAATTCACCCCTCCACTTT. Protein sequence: CASSDSTRPSYNSPLHF.

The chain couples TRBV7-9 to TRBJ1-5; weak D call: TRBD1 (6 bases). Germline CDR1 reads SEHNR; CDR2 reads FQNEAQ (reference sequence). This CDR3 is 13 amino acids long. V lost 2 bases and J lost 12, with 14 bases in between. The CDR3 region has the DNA TGTGCCAGCAGCTTAACGGACAGCCCGGGCCAGCATTTT. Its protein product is CASSLTDSPGQHF.

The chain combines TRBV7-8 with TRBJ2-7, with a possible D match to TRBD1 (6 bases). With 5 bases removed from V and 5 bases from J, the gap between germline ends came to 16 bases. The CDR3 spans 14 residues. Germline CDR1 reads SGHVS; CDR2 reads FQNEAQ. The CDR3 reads CASSLVTGIHEQYF. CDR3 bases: TGTGCCAGCAGCCTTGTGACAGGTATCCACGAGCAGTACTTC.

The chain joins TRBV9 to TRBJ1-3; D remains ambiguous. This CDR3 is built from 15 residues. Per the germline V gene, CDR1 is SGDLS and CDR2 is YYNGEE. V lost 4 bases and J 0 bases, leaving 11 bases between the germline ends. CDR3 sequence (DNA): TGTGCCAGCAGCCCAGACACGAGCTCTGGAAACACCATATATTTT. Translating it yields CASSPDTSSGNTIYF.

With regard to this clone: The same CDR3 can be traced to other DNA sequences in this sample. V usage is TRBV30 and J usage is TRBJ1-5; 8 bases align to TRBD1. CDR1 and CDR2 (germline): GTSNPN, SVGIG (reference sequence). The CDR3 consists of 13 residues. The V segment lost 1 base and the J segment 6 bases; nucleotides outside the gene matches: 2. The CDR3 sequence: CAWSGQGTQPQHF. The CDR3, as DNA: TGTGCCTGGAGTGGACAGGGGACTCAGCCCCAGCATTTT.

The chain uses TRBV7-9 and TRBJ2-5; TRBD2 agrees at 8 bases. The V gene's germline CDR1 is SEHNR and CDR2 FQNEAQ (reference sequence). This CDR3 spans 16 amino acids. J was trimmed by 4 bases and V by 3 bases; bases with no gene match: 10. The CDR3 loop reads CASSFPGGPFGETQYF. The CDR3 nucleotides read TGTGCCAGCAGCTTCCCGGGGGGGCCATTCGGAGAGACCCAGTACTTC.

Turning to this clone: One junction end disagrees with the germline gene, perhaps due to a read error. In DNA, the CDR3 is TGTGCTAGCAGCTTAGGAGTAGGAGCGAAAACAGATACGCAGTATTTT. It translates to CASSLGVGAKTDTQYF. The rearrangement uses TRBV7-7 and TRBJ2-3; D ambiguous. Germline V CDR1 and CDR2: SSHAT, FNYEAQ (reference sequence). The CDR3 length is 16 residues.

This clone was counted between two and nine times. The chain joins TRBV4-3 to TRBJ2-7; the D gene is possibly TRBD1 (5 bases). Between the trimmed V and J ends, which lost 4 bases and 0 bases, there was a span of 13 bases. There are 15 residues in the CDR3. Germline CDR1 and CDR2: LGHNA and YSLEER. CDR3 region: CASSPGDSSSYEQYF. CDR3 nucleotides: TGCGCCAGCAGCCCCGGCGACAGCAGCTCCTACGAGCAGTACTTC.

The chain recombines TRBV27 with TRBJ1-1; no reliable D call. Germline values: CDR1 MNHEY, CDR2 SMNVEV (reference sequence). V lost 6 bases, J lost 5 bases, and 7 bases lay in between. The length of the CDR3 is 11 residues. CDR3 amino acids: CASRWRTEAFF. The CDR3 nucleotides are TGTGCCAGCAGATGGAGAACTGAAGCTTTCTTT.

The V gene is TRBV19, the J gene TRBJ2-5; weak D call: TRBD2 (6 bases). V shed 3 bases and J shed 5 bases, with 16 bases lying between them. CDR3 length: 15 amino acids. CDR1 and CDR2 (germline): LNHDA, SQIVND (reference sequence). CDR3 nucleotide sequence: TGTGCCAGTAGTATGGTCGGGGACTTGAGGGAGACCCAGTACTTC. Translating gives CASSMVGDLRETQYF. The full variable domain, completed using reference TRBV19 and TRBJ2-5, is DGGITQSPKYLFRKEGQNVTLSCEQNLNHDAMYWYRQDPGQGLRLIYYSQIVNDFQKGDIAEGYSVSREKKESFPLTVTSAQKNPTAFYLCASSMVGDLRETQYFGPGTRLLVL.

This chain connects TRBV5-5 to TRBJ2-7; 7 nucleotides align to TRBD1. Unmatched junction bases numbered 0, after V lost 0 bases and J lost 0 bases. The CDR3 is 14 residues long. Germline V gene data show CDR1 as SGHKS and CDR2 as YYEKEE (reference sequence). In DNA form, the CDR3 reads TGTGCCAGCAGCTTGGAGGGGGCCTCCTACGAGCAGTACTTC. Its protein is CASSLEGASYEQYF.

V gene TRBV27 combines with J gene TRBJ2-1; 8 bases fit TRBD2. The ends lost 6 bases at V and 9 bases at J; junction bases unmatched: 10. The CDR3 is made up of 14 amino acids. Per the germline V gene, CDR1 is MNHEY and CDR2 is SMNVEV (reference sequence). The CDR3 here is CASRTGTSFIEQFF. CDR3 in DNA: TGTGCCAGCAGAACCGGGACTAGTTTTATTGAGCAGTTCTTC.

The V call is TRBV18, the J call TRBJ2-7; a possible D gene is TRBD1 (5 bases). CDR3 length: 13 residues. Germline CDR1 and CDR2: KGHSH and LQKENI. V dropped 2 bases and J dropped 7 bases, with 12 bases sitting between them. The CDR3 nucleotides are TGTGCCAGCTCACCATCAGACAGTAGGGAGCAGTACTTC. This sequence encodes CASSPSDSREQYF.

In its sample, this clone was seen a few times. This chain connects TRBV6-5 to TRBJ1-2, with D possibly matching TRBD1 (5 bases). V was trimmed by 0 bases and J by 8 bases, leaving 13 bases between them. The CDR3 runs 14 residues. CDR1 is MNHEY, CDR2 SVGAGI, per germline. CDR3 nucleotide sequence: TGTGCCAGCAGTTACTCGGGGGGTTCTGGAGGCTACACCTTC. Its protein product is CASSYSGGSGGYTF.